This T cell receptor (beta chain) was documented in a study of T cell responses to AZD1222 COVID-19 vaccine. Notes on this clone: Its antigen is not identified.

Germline V CDR1 and CDR2: KGHSH, LQKENI. CDR3 length equals 16 residues. V lost 6 bases, J lost 3 bases, and 12 bases stayed unmatched. Method: immunoSEQ multiplex PCR; TCRdb's copy keeps in-frame clones and lacks some. The sample lists more than 150,000 clones; roughly 94% were seen once. Findings of the study overall: Breadth and depth of Spike-specific TCRs rose after two AZD1222 doses. In a largely white British group with more females than males, clonal diversity was possibly underestimated. The study found vaccine-associated CD4 TCRs spanning spike, dominant at 160-218 and 743-854.

This chain uses TRBV18 with TRBJ2-3; 7 bases agree with TRBD1. The origin of this receptor is an adult in good health. Here the sequenced sample was peripheral blood, taken on day 0 of AZD1222 vaccination. CDR3 loop: CASSRDLRGRTDTQYF. CDR3 sequence (DNA): TGTGCCAGCTCTCGGGACCTCAGGGGGAGAACAGATACGCAGTATTTT.